The 10 T cell receptor beta chains listed next were all sequenced from one sample in a study of blood T cell repertoires in COVID-19. Measured with immunoSEQ multiplex PCR; TCRdb has only the in-frame clones, and not every one. The repertoire holds fewer than 90,000 clones, around 83% seen once, with roughly 3.9% in the top ten. The specimen sequenced was peripheral blood. Every receptor here comes from a man in his 70s with active COVID-19.

The chain uses TRBV29-1 and TRBJ2-7; TRBD1 matches at 7 bases. Germline lookup yields CDR1 SQVTM and CDR2 ANQGSEA. The V and J ends lost 0 bases and 2 bases, in that order; junction bases with no gene match: 10. This CDR3 spans 16 amino acids. CDR3 protein: CSVEDGDRSLAYEQYF. CDR3 bases: TGCAGCGTTGAAGATGGGGACAGATCATTGGCCTACGAGCAGTACTTC.

The gene calls are TRBV10-3 and TRBJ1-1, with no clear D. There are 13 residues in the CDR3. Germline CDR1 ENHRY, CDR2 SYGVKD. Trimming took 1 base from V and 5 from J, leaving 8 bases between them. CDR3 sequence reads: CAISELGRTEAFF. The CDR3 DNA sequence: TGTGCCATCAGTGAGTTGGGGAGGACTGAAGCTTTCTTT.

The V call is TRBV4-2, the J call TRBJ2-2, with a possible D match to TRBD2 (6 bases). Trimming shortened V by 0 bases and J by 0 bases, and 14 bases separated the two germline ends. The germline CDR1 and CDR2 sequences are LGHNA and YNFKEQ. The CDR3 has 18 amino acids. The CDR3 spells CASSQDPGGGANTGELFF. The CDR3 coding sequence is TGTGCCAGCAGCCAAGATCCCGGGGGTGGTGCGAACACCGGGGAGCTGTTTTTT.

The gene calls are TRBV7-2 and TRBJ1-5; D may be TRBD1 (6 bases). Germline V gene lookup returns CDR1 SGHTA and CDR2 FQGNSA. The V end was cut by 5 bases, the J end by 2 bases, with 16 bases between. The CDR3 is 16 amino acids. This CDR3 is CASSQYLSGGNQPQHF. Here the CDR3 DNA reads TGTGCCAGCAGCCAGTACCTTTCAGGGGGCAATCAGCCCCAGCATTTT.

This chain joins TRBV24-1 and TRBJ2-5, with 10 bases identical to TRBD2. J was trimmed by 5 bases and V by 3 bases; bases with no gene match: 8. The CDR3 loop spans 16 amino acids. From germline, CDR1 is KGHDR and CDR2 SFDVKD. CDR3 coding DNA: TGTGCCACCAGTGATCCCCTAGCGGGAGCTCTTGAGACCCAGTACTTC. Its translation: CATSDPLAGALETQYF.

The chain is built from TRBV24-1 and TRBJ2-5; 8 bases agree with TRBD1. Germline-derived CDR1 and CDR2 are KGHDR and SFDVKD. The CDR3 runs 16 residues. Unmatched junction bases numbered 8, after V lost 4 bases and J lost 2 bases. CDR3 region: CATSDPRGQGQETQYF. The CDR3 DNA is TGTGCCACCAGTGACCCCAGGGGGCAGGGGCAAGAGACCCAGTACTTC.

The V call is TRBV3-1 (or the pseudogene TRBV3-2), the J call TRBJ2-1, with 7 positions matching TRBD2. With V trimmed by 3 bases and J by 0 bases, 8 bases remained unmatched. The V gene's germline CDR1 is LGHDT and CDR2 YNNKEL (reference sequence). The CDR3 length is 17 residues. As DNA, the CDR3 is TGTGCCAGCAGCCAGCCACTAGCGCACAGCTCCTACAATGAGCAGTTCTTC. It is translated as CASSQPLAHSSYNEQFF.

This chain connects TRBV27 to TRBJ1-6; D unclear. The V end lost 3 bases, the J end lost 7 bases, and 7 bases lay between the germline ends. The length of the CDR3 is 13 residues. Germline V CDR1 and CDR2: MNHEY, SMNVEV (reference sequence). CDR3 nucleotides: TGTGCCAGCAGTTTTGGGCAAAATTCACCCCTCCACTTT. This encodes CASSFGQNSPLHF.

This clone has just one count. V and J are TRBV28 and TRBJ2-5; possible D gene TRBD2, 5 bases. CDR1 is MDHEN, CDR2 SYDVKM, per germline. With 0 bases removed from V and 3 bases from J, the gap between germline ends came to 8 bases. The CDR3 consists of 14 residues. CDR3 residues: CASSLWAEEETQYF. The DNA of the CDR3 is TGTGCCAGCAGTTTATGGGCGGAGGAAGAGACCCAGTACTTC.

The J gene is TRBJ2-3, the V gene TRBV9, with 7 positions matching TRBD2. With 0 bases clipped from V and 6 bases from J, the junction kept 7 bases outside the gene matches. The length of the CDR3 is 15 residues. CDR1 SGDLS and CDR2 YYNGEE come from the germline V gene. The CDR3 DNA is TGTGCCAGCAGCGTAGGCGGGCCAGCGGGGGATACGCAGTATTTT. Protein: CASSVGGPAGDTQYF.